Listed here are 25 T cell receptor beta chains from one sample, sequenced in a study of cytomegalovirus exposure and HLA in healthy donors. PCR used 60 Vbeta primers and 13 Jbeta primers. The method was immunoSEQ multiplex PCR; TCRdb's version includes in-frame clones alone and lacks a portion of them. Altogether 95,000 to 150,000 clones are present, more than 65% being singletons, with the ten largest covering roughly 1.5%. The sequenced sample consisted of PBMCs. All receptors derive from a woman younger than 30 in good health and CMV-seronegative.

The rearrangement links TRBV5-5 to TRBJ2-3; the match to TRBD2 covers 7 bases. CDR1 is SGHKS, CDR2 YYEKEE, per germline (reference sequence). This CDR3 comprises 16 residues. V shed 0 bases and J 3 bases; nucleotides not matched to a gene: 7. CDR3 DNA sequence: TGTGCCAGCAGCTTGGAGGCCGGCGGGGGAACAGATACGCAGTATTTT. Translated: CASSLEAGGGTDTQYF.

The chain carries TRBV7-7 and TRBJ2-3, with TRBD2 matching over 10 bases. Germline V gene lookup returns CDR1 SSHAT and CDR2 FNYEAQ (reference sequence). This CDR3 is built from 13 residues. The CDR3 loop is CASSGGNTDTQYF. Written as DNA, the CDR3 is TGTGCTAGTAGCGGGGGGAACACAGATACGCAGTATTTT. Filled out from reference TRBV7-7 and TRBJ2-3, the complete variable domain reads GAGVSQSPRYKVTKRGQDVTLRCDPISSHATLYWYQQALGQGPEFLTYFNYEAQPDKSGLPSDRFSAERPEGSISTLTIQRTEQRDSAMYRCASSGGNTDTQYFGPGTRLTVL.

The chain is built from TRBV2 and TRBJ2-3, with unresolved D. The germline CDR1 and CDR2 sequences are SNHLY and FYNNEI. The germline V and J ends were trimmed by 3 bases and 3 bases, with 7 bases remaining between them. CDR3 length: 13 amino acids. CDR3 sequence reads: CASSDERTDTQYF. The DNA of the CDR3 is TGTGCCAGCAGTGACGAGAGAACAGATACGCAGTATTTT.

This clone was seen only a few times. The rearrangement joins TRBV7-2 to TRBJ1-5; 8 bases are shared with TRBD1. CDR1 and CDR2 from the germline V gene are SGHTA and FQGNSA. V lost 11 bases, J lost 5 bases, and 11 bases stayed unmatched. This CDR3 has 14 amino acids. As DNA, the CDR3 is TGTGCCTCAAATGGAGGGACAGGCGATCAGCCCCAGCATTTT. Its translation: CASNGGTGDQPQHF.

The rearrangement uses TRBV6-5 and TRBJ1-1; D perhaps matches TRBD1 (5 bases). Germline CDR1 reads MNHEY; CDR2 reads SVGAGI. Deletions cut 6 bases from V and 4 bases from J, with 15 bases between. The CDR3 is made up of 14 amino acids. The CDR3 protein is CASSIFRTPTEAFF. As DNA, the CDR3 is TGTGCCAGCAGCATATTTAGGACACCCACTGAAGCTTTCTTT.

This clone appeared once. The CDR3 region is CASSVLRGQGTGNEQFF. As DNA, the CDR3 is TGTGCCAGCAGCGTGCTAAGGGGACAGGGGACGGGCAATGAGCAGTTCTTC. V usage is TRBV11-2 and J usage is TRBJ2-1; 10 bases agree with TRBD1. CDR3 length: 17 amino acids. With 5 bases clipped from V and 6 bases from J, the junction kept 13 bases outside the gene matches. The germline gives CDR1 SGHAT, CDR2 FQNNGV.

V gene TRBV4-3 combines with J gene TRBJ1-2; unclear D gene. V was cut by 4 bases and J by 6 bases, with 15 bases left in between. The CDR3 totals 14 residues. Germline V gene data show CDR1 as LGHNA and CDR2 as YSLEER. The CDR3 spells CASSPSRFGDGYTF. The CDR3 nucleotides are TGCGCCAGCAGCCCAAGTAGATTCGGTGATGGCTACACCTTC.

This sequence joins TRBV6-1 and TRBJ1-1; 8 nucleotides align to TRBD1. The CDR3 has 13 residues. V dropped 6 bases and J dropped 4; count of bases not matched to a gene: 4. Germline assignment: CDR1 MNHNS and CDR2 SASEGT. The CDR3, as DNA: TGTGCCAGCAGGCAGGGGGCAATCACTGAAGCTTTCTTT. It translates to CASRQGAITEAFF.

There are a few counts of this clone. The chain joins TRBV27 to TRBJ1-6; D uncertain. V shed 2 bases and J shed 10 bases, with 12 bases lying between them. CDR1 MNHEY and CDR2 SMNVEV come from the germline V gene (reference sequence). The CDR3 consists of 14 residues. The CDR3 DNA reads TGTGCCAGCAGTTTACAGGATAGAAGGTCACCCCTCCACTTT. Protein: CASSLQDRRSPLHF.

On this clone itself: Additional DNA sequences in this sample encode the identical CDR3. The chain recombines TRBV5-6 with TRBJ1-1; 7 bases line up with TRBD1. V shed 4 bases and J 8 bases; nucleotides not matched to a gene: 8. The germline V gene encodes CDR1 SGHDT and CDR2 YYEEEE. The CDR3 runs 13 residues. CDR3 residues: CASSLEQGTEAFF. The CDR3 nucleotides are TGTGCCAGCAGCCTTGAACAGGGGACAGAAGCTTTCTTT.

This sequence joins TRBV5-1 and TRBJ1-2; D perhaps matches TRBD1 (6 bases). Germline loops: CDR1 SGHRS, CDR2 YFSETQ. The ends were cut back, 4 bases at V and 4 bases at J, with 17 bases in the middle. The CDR3 covers 15 residues. The chain's CDR3 is CASSATGNTGYGYTF. The CDR3 DNA is TGCGCCAGCAGCGCGACAGGCAATACGGGCTATGGCTACACCTTC.

The rearrangement joins TRBV4-3 to TRBJ2-3; 9 bases fit TRBD1. The germline V gene has CDR1 LGHNA and CDR2 YSLEER. Germline trimming cut 0 bases from V and 2 bases from J; bases unmatched to any gene: 12. The CDR3 has 19 amino acids. Here the CDR3 DNA reads TGCGCCAGCAGCCAAGATAAGGCAGGGACAGGGATGCTCACAGATACGCAGTATTTT. As protein: CASSQDKAGTGMLTDTQYF.

This clone has only a few counts. This chain joins TRBV19 and TRBJ1-1, with 7 bases that match TRBD1. Germline CDR1 reads LNHDA; CDR2 reads SQIVND (reference sequence). J lost 6 bases, V lost 7 bases, and 11 bases had no gene match. CDR3 size: 14 residues. CDR3 coding DNA: TGTGCCAGTACCCCTCTGACAGGGTTGGCTGAAGCTTTCTTT. It encodes CASTPLTGLAEAFF.

The rearrangement joins TRBV19 to TRBJ1-5; the match to TRBD1 covers 8 bases. The CDR3 is made up of 18 amino acids. Germline V gene lookup returns CDR1 LNHDA and CDR2 SQIVND (reference sequence). J was trimmed by 0 bases and V by 6 bases; bases with no gene match: 13. This CDR3 reads CASSWGTGGSYSNQPQHF. CDR3 coding DNA: TGTGCCAGTAGCTGGGGGACAGGAGGATCATATAGCAATCAGCCCCAGCATTTT.

The chain uses TRBV7-8 and TRBJ2-7, with D possibly TRBD2 on 5 matching bases. The CDR3 runs 15 residues. The V end was cut by 2 bases, the J end by 1 base, with 12 bases between. Germline assignment: CDR1 SGHVS and CDR2 FQNEAQ. As DNA, the CDR3 is TGTGCCAGCAGCTTATATTGGGAGAGTTCCTACGAGCAGTACTTC. Its translation: CASSLYWESSYEQYF.

The chain carries TRBV2 and TRBJ1-6, with TRBD1 as a possible D gene (5 bases). Trimming cost V 5 bases and J 5 bases, with 13 bases left between them. CDR1 is SNHLY and CDR2 is FYNNEI in the germline V gene. CDR3 length: 15 amino acids. The CDR3 here is CASSSQGHDNSPLHF. DNA for the CDR3: TGTGCCAGCAGTTCCCAGGGTCATGATAATTCACCCCTCCACTTT.

The chain joins TRBV7-2 to TRBJ2-5; 7 bases are a match to TRBD2. The germline V gene encodes CDR1 SGHTA and CDR2 FQGNSA. The CDR3 loop spans 13 amino acids. J lost 5 bases, V lost 3 bases, and 3 bases had no gene match. The DNA for the CDR3 is TGTGCCAGCAGCTTTCGGGGGGACGAGACCCAGTACTTC. Residues: CASSFRGDETQYF. The complete variable domain, with remaining parts taken from reference TRBV7-2 and TRBJ2-5, reads GAGVSQSPSNKVTEKGKDVELRCDPISGHTALYWYRQSLGQGLEFLIYFQGNSAPDKSGLPSDRFSAERTGGSVSTLTIQRTQQEDSAVYLCASSFRGDETQYFGPGTRLLVL.

The V and J genes are TRBV15 and TRBJ2-2; D is uncertain. The V end lost 7 bases, the J end lost 5 bases, and 17 bases lay between the germline ends. The CDR3 has 15 residues. Germline CDR1 and CDR2: LNHNV and YYDKDF (reference sequence). The CDR3 DNA reads as TGTGCCACCACCGAGCTCGACATTTTAACCGGGGAGCTGTTTTTT. Its protein is CATTELDILTGELFF.

This clone was observed a single time. V and J are TRBV5-8 and TRBJ1-1; 11 bases match TRBD1. CDR1 is SGHTS and CDR2 is YDEGEE in the germline V gene. The CDR3 loop spans 14 amino acids. With V trimmed by 6 bases and J by 5 bases, 6 bases remained unmatched. The CDR3 loop reads CASIRDRGGTEAFF. DNA for the CDR3: TGTGCCAGCATCCGGGACAGGGGGGGGACTGAAGCTTTCTTT.

The CDR3 region has the DNA TGCGCCAGCAGCTCACTAGCGGGGGAGTCGGACGAGCAGTACTTC. Translated: CASSSLAGESDEQYF. This chain links TRBV5-1 with TRBJ2-7; TRBD2 matches at 11 bases. Germline lookup yields CDR1 SGHRS and CDR2 YFSETQ. The CDR3 runs 15 residues. The V segment lost 3 bases and the J segment 5 bases; nucleotides outside the gene matches: 7.

V is TRBV5-1 and J is TRBJ1-2; D is possibly TRBD1 (5 bases). The germline V gene encodes CDR1 SGHRS and CDR2 YFSETQ. The V and J ends lost 0 bases and 2 bases respectively, with 8 bases between them. The CDR3 is 14 residues long. Written as DNA, the CDR3 is TGCGCCAGCAGCTTGGTGTCAGGGAACTATGGCTACACCTTC. Amino acids: CASSLVSGNYGYTF.

This clone has only a few counts. The chain couples TRBV11-1 to TRBJ2-2; tentative D call: TRBD2 (6 bases). Trimming took 5 bases from V and 0 from J, leaving 10 bases between them. Germline lookup yields CDR1 SGHAT and CDR2 FQDESV (reference sequence). The CDR3 contains 15 residues. In nucleotides, the CDR3 is TGTGCCAGCAGCCCTCGGGGGTCGAACACCGGGGAGCTGTTTTTT. Protein: CASSPRGSNTGELFF.

V is TRBV7-2 and J is TRBJ2-5, with D maybe TRBD2 (6 bases). The CDR3 is 16 amino acids. Trimming took 4 bases from V and 5 from J, leaving 20 bases between them. Germline CDR1 SGHTA, CDR2 FQGNSA. CDR3 loop: CASSSRGAGLMETQYF. The CDR3 coding sequence is TGTGCCAGCAGCTCCCGAGGGGCGGGGTTAATGGAGACCCAGTACTTC.

The rearrangement links TRBV7-3 to TRBJ2-5, with TRBD2 matching over 7 bases. The CDR3 has 14 amino acids. The germline V gene encodes CDR1 SGHTA and CDR2 FQGTGA. The trim removed 4 bases at V and 5 bases at J, leaving 7 bases unmatched. DNA of the CDR3: TGTGCCAGCAGCTCCGCCGGACTAGGGGAGACCCAGTACTTC. Encoded protein: CASSSAGLGETQYF.

This rearrangement joins TRBV6-1 to TRBJ2-7, with 8 bases lining up with TRBD1. Germline V lookup: CDR1 MNHNS, CDR2 SASEGT. This CDR3 comprises 14 residues. Germline trimming cut 3 bases from V and 3 bases from J; bases unmatched to any gene: 4. The CDR3 nucleotides are TGTGCCAGCAGTGACAGGGGGCATGTCTACGAGCAGTACTTC. Protein sequence: CASSDRGHVYEQYF.